The 14 T cell receptor beta chains below come from one sample, sequenced in a study of T-cell memory formation after mild COVID-19. TCRdb re-derived calls from the 5' RACE reads in MiXCR, one entry per CDR3 protein. The sample includes over 12,000 distinct CDR3 sequences, 20% to 25% of them seen just once. The source material was PBMCs or a T cell subset sorted from them (not recorded which). These receptor sequences come from a man younger than 30 who had mild COVID-19 (a few samples of this study predate the infection). Cell type and time point are not known.

This clonotype was seen many times. J is TRBJ2-2 and V is TRBV7-8; 13 bases match TRBD2. V lost 0 bases and J lost 6; bases outside the gene matches: 7. The V gene's germline CDR1 is SGHVS and CDR2 FQNEAQ. CDR3 length equals 18 residues. The CDR3 coding sequence is TGTGCCAGCAGCTTAGCACTAGCGGGGGGGCGTAGACCCGGGGAGCTGTTTTTT. It specifies CASSLALAGGRRPGELFF.

By its share, this clonotype is medium-sized (0.01 to 0.1%). The chain joins TRBV13 to TRBJ2-2, with unresolved D. V was pared by 3 bases and J by 7 bases, with 6 bases between. The CDR3 is 12 residues long. Germline loops: CDR1 PRHDT, CDR2 FYEKMQ (reference sequence). Here the CDR3 DNA reads TGTGCCAGCAGCTTCATGGGCGGGGAGCTGTTTTTT. Its protein product is CASSFMGGELFF.

This clonotype has a handful of counts. The V gene is TRBV3-1, the J gene TRBJ1-2; a weak D match, TRBD1 (6 bases). Per the germline V gene, CDR1 is LGHDT and CDR2 is YNNKEL (reference sequence). The V end lost 3 bases, the J end lost 8 bases, and 10 bases lay between the germline ends. The CDR3 has 12 amino acids. CDR3 DNA: TGTGCCAGCAGCCATCCAGGGGAAGGCTACACCTTC. Its translation: CASSHPGEGYTF.

On this clonotype: This could be a read error, since a much larger clone is one nucleotide away. The V gene is TRBV20-1, the J gene TRBJ1-5, with 9 positions matching TRBD1. CDR3 length: 15 amino acids. Germline V CDR1 and CDR2: DFQATT, SNEGSKA (reference sequence). CDR3 protein: CSAVRDRAGDQPKHF. The CDR3 DNA is TGCAGTGCGGTCCGGGACAGGGCGGGGGATCAGCCCAAGCATTTT.

By its share, this clonotype is medium-sized. The genes are TRBV11-3 and TRBJ1-6; D might be TRBD1 (5 bases). V dropped 1 base and J dropped 10 bases, with 8 bases sitting between them. Looked up from germline, CDR1 is SGHNT and CDR2 is YENEEA. This CDR3 region has 13 residues. This CDR3 is CASSLGGASPLHF. The CDR3 DNA is TGTGCCAGCAGCTTAGGAGGGGCGTCACCCCTCCACTTT.

V and J are TRBV28 and TRBJ1-1; 8 bases agree with TRBD1. The CDR3 covers 14 residues. The V gene's germline CDR1 is MDHEN and CDR2 SYDVKM. The junction had 8 bases not matched to a gene; V was cut back by 5 bases and J by 6 bases. The CDR3 here is CASSATGEWSEAFF. The CDR3 DNA follows: TGTGCCAGCAGTGCGACAGGGGAATGGTCTGAAGCTTTCTTT.

This clonotype was counted many times. The genes are TRBV12-3 or TRBV12-4 and TRBJ2-3; 10 bases fit TRBD2. This CDR3 comprises 15 residues. V was clipped by 2 bases and J by 4 bases; unmatched bases: 3. As DNA, the CDR3 is TGTGCCAGCAGTTTACTAGCGGGGGCTTCAGATACGCAGTATTTT. This codes for CASSLLAGASDTQYF.

This clonotype has ten or more counts. J is TRBJ2-3 and V is TRBV5-6; TRBD1 matches at 7 bases. Germline CDR1 reads SGHDT; CDR2 reads YYEEEE. CDR3 size: 15 residues. The V segment lost 2 bases and the J segment 4 bases; nucleotides outside the gene matches: 7. This chain's CDR3 is CASSFPDRLADTQYF. The CDR3 DNA sequence: TGTGCCAGCAGCTTCCCGGACAGGTTGGCAGATACGCAGTATTTT.

The sample holds many counts of this clonotype. This chain connects TRBV5-1 to TRBJ2-1, with a tentative D call TRBD1 (5 bases). The CDR3 has 15 amino acids. Germline assignment: CDR1 SGHRS and CDR2 YFSETQ. Trimming stripped 0 bases from V and 2 bases from J, with 9 bases between. CDR3 in DNA: TGCGCCAGCAGCTTGGCAGGGCTCCCCTACAATGAGCAGTTCTTC. Protein product: CASSLAGLPYNEQFF.

This clonotype was detected many times. CDR3: CASSSRQYSPLHF. The CDR3 DNA is TGTGCCAGCAGTTCGCGACAGTATTCACCCCTCCACTTT. This chain connects TRBV27 to TRBJ1-6, with D perhaps matching TRBD1 (5 bases). The CDR3 spans 13 residues. V dropped 4 bases and J dropped 8 bases, with 9 bases sitting between them. The germline gives CDR1 MNHEY, CDR2 SMNVEV (reference sequence).

This clonotype was counted ten times or more. J is TRBJ2-7 and V is TRBV2; D call uncertain. The CDR3 loop spans 14 amino acids. Germline V gives CDR1 SNHLY, CDR2 FYNNEI. The ends were cut back, 3 bases at V and 1 base at J, with 10 bases in the middle. CDR3 DNA: TGTGCCAGCAGTGAGGCTCCGGTTTCCTACGAGCAGTACGTC. It is translated as CASSEAPVSYEQYV.

The chain joins TRBV6-2 or TRBV6-3 to TRBJ2-7, with D perhaps given as TRBD1 or TRBD2 (6 bases each). CDR1 and CDR2 from the germline V gene are MNHEY and SVGEGT. The CDR3 is made up of 17 amino acids. V was trimmed by 0 bases and J by 0 bases, leaving 15 bases between them. The CDR3 region has the DNA TGTGCCAGCAGTTACTCGAATGTAGGGGGGAGCTCCTACGAGCAGTACTTC. Translated, it gives CASSYSNVGGSSYEQYF.

Sample share makes this clonotype large. The gene calls are TRBV27 and TRBJ2-7; 8 bases are a match to TRBD2. The CDR3 covers 15 residues. Trimming took 1 base from V and 1 from J; bases not matched to a gene: 3. Germline V lookup: CDR1 MNHEY, CDR2 SMNVEV (reference sequence). The CDR3 protein is CASSLLAGSSYEQYF. CDR3 nucleotide sequence: TGTGCCAGCAGTTTATTAGCGGGGTCTTCCTACGAGCAGTACTTC.

This clonotype was picked up many times. The chain joins TRBV6-5 to TRBJ1-1, with 7 bases identical to TRBD1. This CDR3 has 17 residues. V shed 0 bases, J shed 1 base, and the junction held 8 bases outside the gene matches. Per germline, CDR1 MNHEY and CDR2 SVGAGI. CDR3 bases: TGTGCCAGCAGTTACTCGATATCTACAGGGGAGAACACTGAAGCTTTCTTT. This encodes CASSYSISTGENTEAFF.